The source of this TCR beta chain is a study of CD8+CD57+ T cells in acquired aplastic anemia. Overall study: Around 3.5 ug was the average amount of DNA from sorted CD4+ and CD8+ cells.

Template material for TCR beta VDJ and CDR3 profiling consisted of genomic DNA. TCRdb re-called the reads with MiXCR, one entry per CDR3 protein. This sample has some 170,000 distinct CDR3 sequences; about 70% occur once, and the top ten carry around 45%. Previously, flow cytometry had revealed CD8+CD57+ cell expansion in the patients chosen for sequencing. In the case of this clonotype: The junction does not match germline at one end; this may be a read error.

This clonotype was obtained from a human donor with aplastic anemia. Source material: sorted CD4+, CD8+, or CD8+CD57+ T cells (not recorded which) from PBMCs.

The CDR3 nucleotides are TGTGCTAGCAGCCCAACTAGCGGACCCACAGATACGCAGTATTTT. Translation gives CASSPTSGPTDTQYF. The rearrangement links TRBV12-3 or TRBV12-4 to TRBJ2-3, with 8 bases matching TRBD2. CDR3 length: 15 amino acids.